Below, 11 T cell receptor beta chains from the same sample are listed, as sequenced in a study of T cells in Graves' hyperthyroidism and ophthalmopathy. The investigators amplified TCR beta CDR3 regions from RNA transcripts. First-round RT-PCR targeting the TCR CDR3 was performed with the HTBI primer set. Each CDR3 protein gets one entry after TCRdb re-called the multiplex PCR reads with MiXCR. This sample has some 550,000 distinct CDR3 sequences, with less than 25% found just once. Material: blood. The receptors come from a man younger than 30 with Graves' hyperthyroidism.

This clonotype appeared many times. This chain's CDR3 is CASSLAMGGYTF. Here the CDR3 DNA reads TGTGCCAGCAGTTTAGCAATGGGGGGCTACACCTTC. This rearrangement joins TRBV12-3 or TRBV12-4 to TRBJ1-2; D call uncertain. Deletions cut 0 bases from V and 8 bases from J, with 7 bases between. The length of the CDR3 is 12 residues.

For this clonotype: A much larger clone differs from this one at a single base, so this may be a read error. The V call is TRBV11-2, the J call TRBJ2-2, with TRBD2 identical over 7 bases. CDR3 length: 15 residues. The germline gives CDR1 SGHAT, CDR2 FQNNGV. For the CDR3, the DNA is TGTACCAGCAGCGCGGCTGGGGAGGGCACCGGGGAGCTGTTTTTT. Translated: CTSSAAGEGTGELFF.

This clonotype was recorded a few times. The chain carries TRBV2 and TRBJ1-2; 7 nucleotides align to TRBD1. The CDR3 is 17 residues long. V lost 4 bases and J lost 8; bases outside the gene matches: 19. Germline V gene lookup returns CDR1 SNHLY and CDR2 FYNNEI. DNA of the CDR3: TGTGCCAGCAGTGCCAGCTACCGGGACAGCTTTTCGGGAGGCTACACCTTC. This gives the protein CASSASYRDSFSGGYTF.

This clonotype was observed a few times. This chain links TRBV20-1 with TRBJ1-5; D gene uncertain. V lost 0 bases and J lost 1, with 10 bases in between. CDR1 and CDR2 from the germline V gene are DFQATT and SNEGSKA (reference sequence). The CDR3 extends over 15 amino acids. CDR3 bases: TGCAGTGCTAGAGAGCACGGCGGGAGCAATCAGCCCCAGCATTTT. It specifies CSAREHGGSNQPQHF.

In the case of this clonotype: A junction end diverges from the germline sequence, so it may reflect a read error. The J gene is TRBJ1-1, the V gene TRBV13; a weak D match, TRBD1 (5 bases). This CDR3 has 14 amino acids. CDR1 PRHDT and CDR2 FYEKMQ come from the germline V gene (reference sequence). The DNA of the CDR3 is TGTGCCAGCAGCGCCCAGGGAAGAGGGACTGAAGCTTGCTTT. Translating gives CASSAQGRGTEACF.

This clonotype occurred a few times. This chain uses TRBV28 with TRBJ2-3; D might be TRBD2 (6 bases). The CDR3 loop spans 18 amino acids. V was cut by 6 bases and J by 3 bases, with 25 bases left in between. Germline V gene sequence: CDR1 MDHEN, CDR2 SYDVKM. The CDR3: CASRGPVSGGGTTDTQYF. The CDR3, as DNA: TGTGCCAGCAGAGGACCCGTTTCTGGCGGAGGGACTACAGATACGCAGTATTTT.

V and J are TRBV6-1 and TRBJ1-5, with TRBD1 identical over 11 bases. This CDR3 has 13 residues. V trimming: 10 bases; J trimming: 5 bases; junction bases outside the gene matches: 4. Per germline, CDR1 MNHNS and CDR2 SASEGT. The CDR3 region has the DNA TGTGCCACCCGGACAGGGGGCGATCAGCCCCAGCATTTT. Its protein product is CATRTGGDQPQHF.

The CDR3 DNA reads TGCGCCAGCAGCCAAGGATCACTAGGGGGCGGCTACACCTTC. Protein product: CASSQGSLGGGYTF. The chain recombines TRBV4-1 with TRBJ1-2; 7 bases fit TRBD1. V was pared by 1 base and J by 8 bases, with 7 bases of the junction left unmatched. Looked up from germline, CDR1 is MGHRA and CDR2 is YSYEKL. The CDR3 is 14 residues long.

This clonotype was counted a few times. The CDR3 sequence is CASSLPRGGPTGELFF. The CDR3 DNA reads as TGTGCCAGCAGTTTGCCCCGGGGGGGCCCGACCGGGGAGCTGTTTTTT. The genes are TRBV12-3 or TRBV12-4 and TRBJ2-2; 8 bases align to TRBD2. Trimming at V came to 3 bases and at J to 5 bases, leaving 8 bases not matched to a gene. The CDR3 runs 16 residues.

This clonotype was recorded many times. The chain combines TRBV11-2 with TRBJ2-5; D gene unclear. Germline V gene lookup returns CDR1 SGHAT and CDR2 FQNNGV. The CDR3 runs 14 residues. Trimming pared 0 bases from V and 5 bases from J, leaving 10 bases between. The CDR3 here is CASSLDRIGETQYF. CDR3 DNA: TGTGCCAGCAGCTTAGACAGGATTGGGGAGACCCAGTACTTC.

The chain is built from TRBV12-3 or TRBV12-4 and TRBJ2-7, with D uncertain. This CDR3 has 13 amino acids. Trimming stripped 5 bases from V and 7 bases from J, with 15 bases between. This CDR3 reads CASSPLLTGEQYF. The CDR3 bases are TGTGCCAGCAGTCCCCTCTTGACTGGGGAGCAGTACTTC.